The 27 T cell receptor beta chains in this list originate from one sample, sequenced in a study of blood T cell repertoires in COVID-19. Generated by immunoSEQ multiplex PCR, the TCRdb table keeps only in-frame clones and is missing some. The sample has some 360,000 clones; 87% are singletons. The source material was peripheral blood. These receptors all come from a woman between 55 and 75 years old with COVID-19, enrolled during active disease.

This chain uses TRBV3-1 (or the pseudogene TRBV3-2) with TRBJ2-5; 11 bases line up with TRBD2. V dropped 0 bases and J dropped 1; count of bases not matched to a gene: 10. Looked up from germline, CDR1 is LGHDT and CDR2 is YNNKEL (reference sequence). The CDR3 runs to 19 residues. Here the CDR3 DNA reads TGTGCCAGCAGCCAAGATAGGGCTAGCGGGGGGACCATCCAAGAGACCCAGTACTTC. Protein: CASSQDRASGGTIQETQYF.

V usage is TRBV5-1 and J usage is TRBJ1-2; D gene unclear. The CDR3 consists of 15 residues. The germline V gene has CDR1 SGHRS and CDR2 YFSETQ. V shed 0 bases and J shed 6 bases, with 15 bases lying between them. The CDR3 DNA reads as TGCGCCAGCAGCTTGGGGGTGGGCCCGGGAGATGGCTACACCTTC. Its translation is CASSLGVGPGDGYTF. The entire variable domain, with the rest obtained from reference TRBV5-1 and TRBJ1-2, is as follows: KAGVTQTPRYLIKTRGQQVTLSCSPISGHRSVSWYQQTPGQGLQFLFEYFSETQRNKGNFPGRFSGRQFSNSRSEMNVSTLELGDSALYLCASSLGVGPGDGYTFGSGTRLTVV.

V usage is TRBV9 and J usage is TRBJ1-2; 10 positions match TRBD1. The V gene end was trimmed by 3 bases and the J gene end by 3 bases; junction bases not matched to a gene: 11. This CDR3 is 17 amino acids long. Germline V lookup: CDR1 SGDLS, CDR2 YYNGEE. CDR3 DNA: TGTGCCAGCAGCGGTAACCCTCGACAGGGGGCGGACTATGGCTACACCTTC. Translation gives CASSGNPRQGADYGYTF.

This clone has just one count. V gene TRBV7-3 combines with J gene TRBJ2-1, with a weak D call TRBD1 (7 bases). The CDR3 is 15 amino acids. Germline CDR1 is SGHTA and CDR2 is FQGTGA. Trimming took off 3 bases at V and 4 bases at J, with 13 bases between the two ends. The CDR3 region is CASSFGRGVYNEQFF. CDR3 nucleotides: TGTGCCAGCAGCTTTGGCAGGGGGGTGTACAATGAGCAGTTCTTC.

The J gene is TRBJ1-6, the V gene TRBV5-4; no firm D call. Per the germline V gene, CDR1 is SGHNT and CDR2 is YYREEE (reference sequence). The CDR3 totals 17 residues. The V gene lost 0 bases and the J gene lost 5 bases, with 15 bases spanning the gap. The chain's CDR3 is CASSLARGGWDNSPLHF. The CDR3 DNA reads as TGTGCCAGCAGCTTGGCCCGGGGTGGGTGGGATAATTCACCCCTCCACTTT.

The V call is TRBV3-1 (or the pseudogene TRBV3-2), the J call TRBJ2-3; a possible D gene is TRBD2 (6 bases). V was shortened by 1 base and J by 2 bases, with 10 bases between the two germline ends. This CDR3 region has 15 residues. The germline V gene has CDR1 LGHDT and CDR2 YNNKEL (reference sequence). This chain's CDR3 is CASSQGGGFTDTQYF. The CDR3 DNA reads TGTGCCAGCAGCCAAGGTGGGGGGTTCACAGATACGCAGTATTTT.

The CDR3 here is CASSILQGPDSPLHF. The CDR3 bases are TGTGCCAGCTCAATCCTACAGGGGCCGGATTCACCCCTCCACTTT. The V gene is TRBV18, the J gene TRBJ1-6; TRBD1 matches 7 bases. Germline V gives CDR1 KGHSH, CDR2 LQKENI. J lost 8 bases, V lost 5 bases, and 9 bases had no gene match. The CDR3 loop spans 15 amino acids. Full variable domain (remainder filled in from reference TRBV18 and TRBJ1-6): NAGVMQNPRHLVRRRGQEARLRCSPMKGHSHVYWYRQLPEEGLKFMVYLQKENIIDESGMPKERFSAEFPKEGPSILRIQQVVRGDSAAYFCASSILQGPDSPLHFGNGTRLTVT.

This CDR3 reads CATSGRARSSGANVLTF. Here the CDR3 DNA reads TGTGCCACCAGCGGGAGGGCCCGCAGCTCTGGGGCCAACGTCCTGACTTTC. The V call is TRBV15, the J call TRBJ2-6, with 7 positions matching TRBD2. The CDR3 consists of 17 residues. CDR1 is LNHNV and CDR2 is YYDKDF in the germline V gene (reference sequence). The V segment lost 5 bases and the J segment 0 bases; nucleotides outside the gene matches: 7.

The chain links TRBV4-1 to TRBJ1-1; the D gene is possibly TRBD1 (6 bases). This CDR3 has 14 residues. Between the trimmed V and J ends, which lost 5 bases and 4 bases, there was a span of 14 bases. Per the germline V gene, CDR1 is MGHRA and CDR2 is YSYEKL. CDR3 loop: CASSSSPRGTEAFF. CDR3 DNA: TGCGCCAGCAGCTCCTCCCCCAGGGGCACTGAAGCTTTCTTT.

This clone was seen only once. The rearrangement links TRBV5-1 to TRBJ2-3, with 15 bases matching TRBD2. J was trimmed by 0 bases and V by 4 bases; bases with no gene match: 3. Germline V gene lookup returns CDR1 SGHRS and CDR2 YFSETQ. This CDR3 region has 17 residues. The CDR3 DNA follows: TGCGCCAGCAGCCACGGGACTAGCGGGGGGAGCACAGATACGCAGTATTTT. Its translation: CASSHGTSGGSTDTQYF.

The table lists this clone with a count of one. The V gene is TRBV28, the J gene TRBJ1-3, with D tentatively TRBD1 (5 bases). CDR1 and CDR2 from the germline V gene are MDHEN and SYDVKM. Trimming took 6 bases from V and 1 from J, leaving 19 bases between them. This CDR3 comprises 17 residues. This chain's CDR3 is CASRPWGDSNSGNTIYF. The CDR3 coding sequence is TGTGCCAGCAGACCTTGGGGGGACTCTAATTCTGGAAACACCATATATTTT.

V gene TRBV4-1 combines with J gene TRBJ1-5; D call uncertain. V lost 0 bases and J 7 bases, leaving 7 bases between the germline ends. This CDR3 spans 13 amino acids. Germline V gene lookup returns CDR1 MGHRA and CDR2 YSYEKL. DNA of the CDR3: TGCGCCAGCAGCCAAGATAGGAGGCAGCCCCAGCATTTT. Translated, it gives CASSQDRRQPQHF.

The rearrangement joins TRBV2 to TRBJ2-5; a possible D gene is TRBD2 (6 bases). The CDR3 is 14 residues long. V was clipped by 0 bases and J by 7 bases, with 12 bases between them. CDR1 is SNHLY and CDR2 is FYNNEI in the germline V gene. Written as DNA, the CDR3 is TGTGCCAGCAGTGAAGCTGGGGGGTTAGCGACCCAGTACTTC. Its protein is CASSEAGGLATQYF. Combining the CDR3 with reference TRBV2 and TRBJ2-5 gives the whole variable domain EPEVTQTPSHQVTQMGQEVILRCVPISNHLYFYWYRQILGQKVEFLVSFYNNEISEKSEIFDDQFSVERPDGSNFTLKIRSTKLEDSAMYFCASSEAGGLATQYFGPGTRLLVL.

This clone was seen a few times. The V gene is TRBV11-2, the J gene TRBJ1-2, with 9 bases lining up with TRBD1. The CDR3 is made up of 16 amino acids. V shed 4 bases and J 8 bases; nucleotides not matched to a gene: 14. Germline CDR1 is SGHAT and CDR2 is FQNNGV. The CDR3 here is CASSSWGGTGTLGYTF. For the CDR3, the DNA is TGTGCCAGCAGCTCCTGGGGGGGGACAGGGACCTTAGGCTACACCTTC. The variable domain in full, with the rest retrieved from reference TRBV11-2 and TRBJ1-2, is EAGVAQSPRYKIIEKRQSVAFWCNPISGHATLYWYQQILGQGPKLLIQFQNNGVVDDSQLPKDRFSAERLKGVDSTLKIQPAKLEDSAVYLCASSSWGGTGTLGYTFGSGTRLTVV.

As DNA, the CDR3 is TGTGCCAGCAGCGCCCGTTGGAGAGACCAAGAGACCCAGTACTTC. Translating gives CASSARWRDQETQYF. The chain is built from TRBV9 and TRBJ2-5; D is undetermined. In germline, CDR1 is SGDLS, CDR2 YYNGEE. This CDR3 is 15 amino acids long. V lost 3 bases and J lost 0, with 12 bases in between.

This clone came up once. This chain joins TRBV5-1 and TRBJ1-2; 7 nucleotides match TRBD1. Germline V lookup: CDR1 SGHRS, CDR2 YFSETQ. Losses at the gene ends were 4 bases for V and 0 bases for J; bases not matched to a gene: 6. This CDR3 is 15 amino acids long. CDR3 in DNA: TGCGCCAGCAGCCAAGGGACAGAGTCTAACTATGGCTACACCTTC. It yields the protein CASSQGTESNYGYTF.

The chain carries TRBV4-1 and TRBJ1-4; D not certain. There are 15 residues in the CDR3. V dropped 4 bases and J dropped 0 bases, with 9 bases sitting between them. Germline CDR1 is MGHRA and CDR2 is YSYEKL. The CDR3 bases are TGCGCCAGCAGCCGAATCGGGGCAACTAATGAAAAACTGTTTTTT. The encoded protein is CASSRIGATNEKLFF.

This chain uses TRBV5-1 with TRBJ1-1, with 10 bases that match TRBD1. From germline, CDR1 is SGHRS and CDR2 YFSETQ. Trimming at V came to 4 bases and at J to 0 bases, leaving 3 bases not matched to a gene. The CDR3 contains 15 residues. DNA for the CDR3: TGCGCCAGCAGCGGGACAGGGGCCATGAACACTGAAGCTTTCTTT. It encodes CASSGTGAMNTEAFF.

The chain combines TRBV27 with TRBJ2-7; D perhaps matches TRBD1 (5 bases). V gave up 1 base and J gave up 3 bases, with 19 bases separating them. The germline V gene has CDR1 MNHEY and CDR2 SMNVEV (reference sequence). This CDR3 region has 17 residues. In nucleotides, the CDR3 is TGTGCCAGCAGTTTATTCGATAACAGGATGGCAAACTACGAGCAGTACTTC. Protein product: CASSLFDNRMANYEQYF.

The V call is TRBV18, the J call TRBJ2-6; D gene uncertain. The CDR3 spans 14 residues. The germline CDR1 and CDR2 sequences are KGHSH and LQKENI. Between the trimmed V and J ends, which lost 6 bases and 0 bases, there was a span of 6 bases. For the CDR3, the DNA is TGTGCCAGCTCCCGAGACTCTGGGGCCAACGTCCTGACTTTC. Translating it yields CASSRDSGANVLTF.

The rearrangement joins TRBV6-5 to TRBJ2-7, with 8 nucleotides matching TRBD2. With 5 bases clipped from V and 4 bases from J, the junction kept 7 bases outside the gene matches. The germline gives CDR1 MNHEY, CDR2 SVGAGI. CDR3 size: 14 residues. In DNA form, the CDR3 reads TGTGCCAGCAGTCGGGGGGTAGCGGGATACGAGCAGTACTTC. This encodes CASSRGVAGYEQYF.

The chain links TRBV24-1 to TRBJ1-2; tentatively, D is TRBD1 (6 bases). The CDR3 length is 13 residues. The V end lost 4 bases, the J end lost 7 bases, and 12 bases lay between the germline ends. Germline CDR1 reads KGHDR; CDR2 reads SFDVKD. This chain's CDR3 is CATSELTGLGYTF. In DNA, the CDR3 is TGTGCCACCAGTGAGTTAACAGGGCTTGGCTACACCTTC.

The rearrangement links TRBV6-5 to TRBJ1-3; perhaps TRBD1 as D (6 bases). CDR1 and CDR2 from the germline V gene are MNHEY and SVGAGI. The CDR3 is made up of 14 amino acids. V was shortened by 6 bases and J by 5 bases, with 14 bases between the two germline ends. The CDR3 region has the DNA TGTGCCAGCAGCCGTCACAGGGAGAGAAACACCATATATTTT. Translating gives CASSRHRERNTIYF.

The chain is built from TRBV4-1 and TRBJ2-7; D remains unclear. The length of the CDR3 is 16 residues. Germline CDR1 is MGHRA and CDR2 is YSYEKL. Trimming took off 0 bases at V and 0 bases at J, with 12 bases between the two ends. The CDR3 bases are TGCGCCAGCAGCCAAGATTTTAGCAAAAGCTCCTACGAGCAGTACTTC. Encoded protein: CASSQDFSKSSYEQYF.

This clone occurred once. The DNA of the CDR3 is TGCGCCAGCAGCTTGGTTCTTATGAGGGAGACCCAGTACTTC. Its translation: CASSLVLMRETQYF. The genes are TRBV5-1 and TRBJ2-5, with D unclear. With 0 bases removed from V and 5 bases from J, the gap between germline ends came to 11 bases. Germline lookup yields CDR1 SGHRS and CDR2 YFSETQ. This CDR3 has 14 amino acids.

The V call is TRBV7-8, the J call TRBJ1-5, with D maybe TRBD1 (6 bases). The CDR3 loop spans 14 amino acids. Germline V gives CDR1 SGHVS, CDR2 FQNEAQ. Trimming stripped 5 bases from V and 9 bases from J, with 17 bases between. The CDR3 here is CASSQGPGGGPQHF. The CDR3 bases are TGTGCCAGCAGCCAAGGTCCGGGAGGGGGGCCCCAGCATTTT.

This clone was recorded once. The chain combines TRBV2 with TRBJ2-7; possible D gene TRBD2, 7 bases. Trimming took off 3 bases at V and 4 bases at J, with 10 bases between the two ends. Germline V gives CDR1 SNHLY, CDR2 FYNNEI. The CDR3 has 13 residues. CDR3 in amino acids: CASSDGGAYEQYF. The CDR3 DNA reads as TGTGCCAGCAGTGATGGGGGGGCGTACGAGCAGTACTTC.